The rows below give T cell receptor beta chains drawn from one sample of a study of T cell changes during pregnancy in multiple sclerosis. Profiled with immunoSEQ multiplex PCR; TCRdb holds only in-frame clones, not every one. This sample yields around 33,000 clones, of which around 92% are seen a single time; 0.45% to 0.5% belongs to the top ten. The sample consisted of CD4+ T cells from peripheral blood mononuclear cells, taken after pregnancy. These receptors came from a female donor with multiple sclerosis, enrolled in a pregnancy study. Both conserved end residues are part of each CDR3. D genes are given only for firm matches. Rows may omit the clone size; those that give it use once, few, many or a size class.

j_gene: TRBJ1-5; d_gene: TRBD1; v_gene: TRBV5-1; abundance: NA; CDR3nt: TGCGCCAGCAGCTTGGGGGACAGGGCAGGCAATCAGCCCCAGCATTTT; CDR3aa: CASSLGDRAGNQPQHF
j_gene: TRBJ1-4; d_gene: NA; v_gene: TRBV11-2; abundance: NA; CDR3nt: TGTGCCAGCAGCTTACGAGGGCAGAATGAAAAACTGTTTTTT; CDR3aa: CASSLRGQNEKLFF
j_gene: TRBJ2-3; d_gene: NA; v_gene: TRBV19; abundance: NA; CDR3nt: TGTGCCAGTAGAACCGGGCCCGGGGGATCAGATACGCAGTATTTT; CDR3aa: CASRTGPGGSDTQYF
j_gene: TRBJ1-2; d_gene: NA; v_gene: TRBV28; abundance: NA; CDR3nt: TGTGCCAGCAGTTTCAGCCGGGGGGGACAACCTAACTATGGCTACACCTTC; CDR3aa: CASSFSRGGQPNYGYTF
j_gene: TRBJ1-2; d_gene: NA; v_gene: TRBV9; abundance: NA; CDR3nt: TGTGCCAGCAGCGTAGGAGAGGAGGTAAACTATGGCTACACCTTC; CDR3aa: CASSVGEEVNYGYTF
j_gene: TRBJ1-1; d_gene: NA; v_gene: TRBV18; abundance: NA; CDR3nt: TGTGCCAGCTCCCTCCAACCGGGGTCTGACACTGAAGCTTTCTTT; CDR3aa: CASSLQPGSDTEAFF
j_gene: TRBJ2-7; d_gene: TRBD1; v_gene: TRBV28; abundance: NA; CDR3nt: TGTGCCAGCAGCCCCGGGACAGGGTCTCACCAGTACTTC; CDR3aa: CASSPGTGSHQYF
j_gene: TRBJ2-5; d_gene: NA; v_gene: TRBV7-8; abundance: NA; CDR3nt: TGTGCCAGCAGCCCCGCGATGTCTTCCCGAGAGACCCAGTACTTC; CDR3aa: CASSPAMSSRETQYF
j_gene: TRBJ1-2; d_gene: TRBD1; v_gene: TRBV2; abundance: NA; CDR3nt: TGTGCCAGCAGTTCCGGGACAGGGCTTATCTATGGCTACACCTTC; CDR3aa: CASSSGTGLIYGYTF
j_gene: TRBJ1-1; d_gene: NA; v_gene: TRBV30; abundance: NA; CDR3nt: TGTGCCTGGAGTGTACGTAGTACAGCGGGGAACACTGAAGCTTTCTTT; CDR3aa: CAWSVRSTAGNTEAFF
j_gene: TRBJ2-3; d_gene: NA; v_gene: TRBV4-1; abundance: once; CDR3nt: TGCGCCAGCAGCCAAGGGGACTCCTCCACAGATACGCAGTATTTT; CDR3aa: CASSQGDSSTDTQYF
j_gene: TRBJ2-3; d_gene: TRBD1; v_gene: TRBV4-1; abundance: NA; CDR3nt: TGCGCCAGCAGCGACCGGGACAGGGGTCCAAGGGATACGCAGTATTTT; CDR3aa: CASSDRDRGPRDTQYF
j_gene: TRBJ1-2; d_gene: NA; v_gene: TRBV9; abundance: NA; CDR3nt: TGTGCCAGCAGCGTAGGTTTAGGCCTTGAAACCCGGACATTGTCTCGCGGCTACACCTTC; CDR3aa: CASSVGLGLETRTLSRGYTF
j_gene: TRBJ2-5; d_gene: NA; v_gene: TRBV11-2; abundance: NA; CDR3nt: TGTGCCAGCAGCTTAGGGCTCCAAGAGACCCAGTACTTC; CDR3aa: CASSLGLQETQYF
j_gene: TRBJ2-1; d_gene: TRBD2; v_gene: TRBV29-1; abundance: NA; CDR3nt: TGCAGCGTAGATCCTTGGGGACTAGCGGGTGGGAGGAATGAGCAGTTCTTC; CDR3aa: CSVDPWGLAGGRNEQFF
j_gene: TRBJ2-3; d_gene: TRBD1; v_gene: TRBV4-1; abundance: NA; CDR3nt: TGCGCCAGCAGCCAACTAGGACAGGGGGCGGGAGATACGCAGTATTTT; CDR3aa: CASSQLGQGAGDTQYF
j_gene: TRBJ2-5; d_gene: NA; v_gene: TRBV25-1; abundance: NA; CDR3nt: TGTGCCAGCAGTGTCGAGGGAGGGACCCAGTACTTC; CDR3aa: CASSVEGGTQYF
j_gene: TRBJ1-1; d_gene: TRBD1; v_gene: TRBV19; abundance: NA; CDR3nt: TGTGCCAGTAGATCTCGACAGGGATTGGCCACTGAAGCTTTCTTT; CDR3aa: CASRSRQGLATEAFF
j_gene: TRBJ2-4; d_gene: TRBD2; v_gene: TRBV5-4; abundance: NA; CDR3nt: TGTGCCAGCAGCCCTACTAGCGGTATAGCCAAAAACATTCAGTACTTC; CDR3aa: CASSPTSGIAKNIQYF
j_gene: TRBJ2-1; d_gene: NA; v_gene: TRBV27; abundance: NA; CDR3nt: TGTGCCAGCACTCCGTTGGATGGAGCCTACAATGAGCAGTTCTTC; CDR3aa: CASTPLDGAYNEQFF
j_gene: TRBJ1-5; d_gene: TRBD1; v_gene: TRBV28; abundance: NA; CDR3nt: TGTGCCAGCTGGGGACAGAGCCTGGGTCAGCCCCAGCATTTT; CDR3aa: CASWGQSLGQPQHF
j_gene: TRBJ2-1; d_gene: TRBD2; v_gene: TRBV6-5; abundance: NA; CDR3nt: TGTGCCAGCAGTTTTCCGGGACTAGCGGGTATCAATGAGCAGTTCTTC; CDR3aa: CASSFPGLAGINEQFF
j_gene: TRBJ1-3; d_gene: TRBD1; v_gene: TRBV7-8; abundance: few; CDR3nt: TGTGCCAGCAGCCAAACGGGACAGGGAGGAAACACCATATATTTT; CDR3aa: CASSQTGQGGNTIYF
j_gene: TRBJ2-2; d_gene: NA; v_gene: TRBV4-2; abundance: NA; CDR3nt: TGTGCCAGCAGCCAAGTATCGCGGAGCGGGGAGCTGTTTTTT; CDR3aa: CASSQVSRSGELFF
j_gene: TRBJ1-5; d_gene: TRBD1; v_gene: TRBV19; abundance: NA; CDR3nt: TGTGCCAGTAGCCTACCGGCGACAGGGGATCGGGCTCAGCCCCAGCATTTT; CDR3aa: CASSLPATGDRAQPQHF
j_gene: TRBJ1-2; d_gene: TRBD1; v_gene: TRBV25-1; abundance: NA; CDR3nt: TGTGCCAGCAGCGAGGGACAGGGATCACTCTATGGCTACACCTTC; CDR3aa: CASSEGQGSLYGYTF
j_gene: TRBJ2-3; d_gene: TRBD2; v_gene: TRBV9; abundance: NA; CDR3nt: TGTGCCAGCAGCGTAGACGGTCCCGGGGGGGCCAAAGATACGCAGTATTTT; CDR3aa: CASSVDGPGGAKDTQYF
j_gene: TRBJ1-2; d_gene: NA; v_gene: TRBV28; abundance: few; CDR3nt: TGTGCCAGCAGTTTCGGAGTAGGCTATGGCTACACCTTC; CDR3aa: CASSFGVGYGYTF
j_gene: TRBJ2-7; d_gene: TRBD1; v_gene: TRBV28; abundance: NA; CDR3nt: TGTGCCAGCAGCCGAACCAGGGGGCTCCGTCCCGAGCAGTACTTC; CDR3aa: CASSRTRGLRPEQYF
j_gene: TRBJ2-2; d_gene: NA; v_gene: TRBV19; abundance: once; CDR3nt: TGTGCCAGTACCGGGACACCGAAGGGCGGGGAGCTGTTTTTT; CDR3aa: CASTGTPKGGELFF
j_gene: TRBJ2-3; d_gene: TRBD2; v_gene: TRBV7-2; abundance: NA; CDR3nt: TGTGCCAGCAGCTCTCTAGCGGTGCGAGATACGCAGTATTTT; CDR3aa: CASSSLAVRDTQYF
j_gene: TRBJ2-2; d_gene: TRBD2; v_gene: TRBV18; abundance: NA; CDR3nt: TGTGCCAGCTCACCTCTAGCGGTGAACACCGGGGAGCTGTTTTTT; CDR3aa: CASSPLAVNTGELFF
j_gene: TRBJ2-1; d_gene: NA; v_gene: TRBV13; abundance: NA; CDR3nt: TGTGCCAGCAGCTCGATCAGGGGAAACTACAATGAGCAGTTCTTC; CDR3aa: CASSSIRGNYNEQFF
j_gene: TRBJ2-1; d_gene: TRBD2; v_gene: TRBV5-1; abundance: NA; CDR3nt: TGCGCCAGCAGCTGGAGGGAGGGCTCCTACAATGAGCAGTTCTTC; CDR3aa: CASSWREGSYNEQFF
j_gene: TRBJ1-2; d_gene: NA; v_gene: TRBV7-9; abundance: NA; CDR3nt: TGTGCCAGCAGCTTAACCAAGACAGACCACTATGGCTACACCTTC; CDR3aa: CASSLTKTDHYGYTF
j_gene: TRBJ2-1; d_gene: TRBD1; v_gene: TRBV28; abundance: once; CDR3nt: TGTGCCAGCAGTTGGGACAGCCAATCTTACAATGAGCAGTTCTTC; CDR3aa: CASSWDSQSYNEQFF
j_gene: TRBJ2-6; d_gene: NA; v_gene: TRBV28; abundance: NA; CDR3nt: TGTGCCAGCAGTCCGTTCACAGGGTTATCTTCTCAGTTCACCTCTGGGGCCAACGTCCTGACTTTC; CDR3aa: CASSPFTGLSSQFTSGANVLTF
j_gene: TRBJ2-5; d_gene: NA; v_gene: TRBV7-9; abundance: NA; CDR3nt: TGTGCCAGCAGCCCTGCCGGGTTCTGGGAGACCCAGTACTTC; CDR3aa: CASSPAGFWETQYF
j_gene: TRBJ2-5; d_gene: NA; v_gene: TRBV11-2; abundance: NA; CDR3nt: TGTGCCAGCAGCTTAGATCTGGGTACGGGGGAGACCCAGTACTTC; CDR3aa: CASSLDLGTGETQYF
j_gene: TRBJ1-2; d_gene: NA; v_gene: TRBV7-3; abundance: NA; CDR3nt: TGTGCCAGCAGCTTTGGGCAGGGTTATGGCTACACCTTC; CDR3aa: CASSFGQGYGYTF
j_gene: TRBJ1-1; d_gene: TRBD1; v_gene: TRBV6-5; abundance: NA; CDR3nt: TGTGCCAGCAGTTACTCGGGACAGGGAGCTTTCTTT; CDR3aa: CASSYSGQGAFF
j_gene: TRBJ2-3; d_gene: NA; v_gene: TRBV13; abundance: NA; CDR3nt: TGTGCCAGCAGCTCCCCGGTAGATACGCAGTATTTT; CDR3aa: CASSSPVDTQYF
j_gene: TRBJ1-2; d_gene: NA; v_gene: TRBV10-3; abundance: NA; CDR3nt: TGTGCCATCGCCTCGGGGGGCGGGGATAGTTATGGCTACACCTTC; CDR3aa: CAIASGGGDSYGYTF
j_gene: TRBJ1-2; d_gene: TRBD1; v_gene: TRBV19; abundance: NA; CDR3nt: TGTGCCAGTAGTATGACAGGGACGAACTATGGCTACACCTTC; CDR3aa: CASSMTGTNYGYTF
j_gene: TRBJ2-7; d_gene: NA; v_gene: TRBV18; abundance: NA; CDR3nt: TGTGCCAGCTCACCCAAGGGGGGGGCCTACGAGCAGTACTTC; CDR3aa: CASSPKGGAYEQYF
j_gene: TRBJ2-7; d_gene: TRBD2; v_gene: TRBV28; abundance: NA; CDR3nt: TGTGCCAGCAGAAAAACCCGGACTAGCGGGAGGGCGAAGAACTACGAGCAGTACTTC; CDR3aa: CASRKTRTSGRAKNYEQYF
j_gene: TRBJ2-6; d_gene: NA; v_gene: TRBV5-6; abundance: NA; CDR3nt: TGTGCCAGCAGCTTTAGGGGCTCTGGGGCCAACGTCCTGACTTTC; CDR3aa: CASSFRGSGANVLTF
j_gene: TRBJ2-1; d_gene: TRBD1; v_gene: TRBV10-1; abundance: NA; CDR3nt: TGCGCCAGCAGTTCCACAGGGGGGAGCTCCTACAATGAGCAGTTCTTC; CDR3aa: CASSSTGGSSYNEQFF
j_gene: TRBJ2-7; d_gene: TRBD1; v_gene: TRBV6-5; abundance: NA; CDR3nt: TGTGCCAGCAGTCGCGACCGGGACAGATACTACGAGCAGTACTTC; CDR3aa: CASSRDRDRYYEQYF
j_gene: TRBJ2-7; d_gene: TRBD1; v_gene: TRBV28; abundance: NA; CDR3nt: TGTGCCAGCAGCCATGGGACAGGGTACGAGCAGTACTTC; CDR3aa: CASSHGTGYEQYF
j_gene: TRBJ2-5; d_gene: TRBD2; v_gene: TRBV9; abundance: NA; CDR3nt: TGTGCCAGCAGCATCTCCGGGACTAGTGGGGAGACCCAGTACTTC; CDR3aa: CASSISGTSGETQYF
j_gene: TRBJ1-2; d_gene: NA; v_gene: TRBV4-1; abundance: NA; CDR3nt: TGCGCCAGCAGCCAGGCTACAGGGATCTATGGCTACACCTTC; CDR3aa: CASSQATGIYGYTF
j_gene: TRBJ1-5; d_gene: NA; v_gene: TRBV6-6; abundance: NA; CDR3nt: TGTGCCAGCAGCTTGGACAGTGGCTCTAATCAGCCCCAGCATTTT; CDR3aa: CASSLDSGSNQPQHF
j_gene: TRBJ1-2; d_gene: TRBD1; v_gene: TRBV6-4; abundance: NA; CDR3nt: TGTGCCACCTATATTGGACAGGCCGGCTACACCTTC; CDR3aa: CATYIGQAGYTF